A selection of T cell receptor beta chains follows, all from one sample in a study of blood T cell repertoires in COVID-19. Measured with immunoSEQ multiplex PCR; TCRdb has only the in-frame clones, and not every one. The sample includes some 250,000 clones, approximately 91% of them seen just once. The material sequenced was PBMCs or T cells enriched from blood (not recorded which). The source is a human donor in a cohort exposed to, infected with or recovered from COVID-19 (not recorded which). The donor label of this sample is uncertain. Each CDR3 is given with its conserved first and last residue.

j_call: TRBJ2-3
v_call: TRBV19
cdr3_aa: CASSFGQTSTDTQYF

j_call: TRBJ2-1
v_call: TRBV19
cdr3_aa: CASRDRGSDEQFF

j_call: TRBJ1-2
v_call: TRBV7-8
cdr3_aa: CASSLVNRGQDGYTF

j_call: TRBJ1-5
v_call: TRBV6-1
cdr3_aa: CASSEVISQPQHF

j_call: TRBJ1-5
v_call: TRBV12-5
cdr3_aa: CASVRQGGLNQPQHF

j_call: TRBJ2-7
v_call: TRBV5-6
cdr3_aa: CASRTLAGPSYEQYF

j_call: TRBJ1-2
v_call: TRBV7-9
cdr3_aa: CASSSRERGGGYGYTF

j_call: TRBJ2-7
v_call: TRBV2
cdr3_aa: CASRSWTGGSYEQYF

j_call: TRBJ2-2
v_call: TRBV19
cdr3_aa: CASSLTRAGELFF

j_call: TRBJ2-5
v_call: TRBV5-6
cdr3_aa: CASSSNVAGGQETQYF

j_call: TRBJ1-1
v_call: TRBV30
cdr3_aa: CAWGKGGSTEAFF

j_call: TRBJ2-3
v_call: TRBV3-1/TRBV3-2
cdr3_aa: CASSLAGGEAQYF

j_call: TRBJ2-4
v_call: TRBV13
cdr3_aa: CASSPTSGDDIQYF

j_call: TRBJ1-1
v_call: TRBV7-9
cdr3_aa: CASSFQGRTEAFF